The 24 T cell receptor beta chains presented below share a single source sample, sequenced in a study of cytomegalovirus exposure and HLA in healthy donors. In the PCR, 60 Vbeta and 13 Jbeta primers were used. TCRdb's copy holds only in-frame clones and misses some; the assay was immunoSEQ multiplex PCR. The table has more than 80,000 clones, around 79% seen once. Sequenced material: PBMCs. The source is a female donor in good health and CMV-seropositive.

The table lists this clone with a few counts. This chain connects TRBV10-3 to TRBJ2-5; TRBD1 matches at 7 bases. Trimming took 6 bases from V and 2 from J; bases not matched to a gene: 9. CDR3 size: 15 residues. Germline CDR1 ENHRY, CDR2 SYGVKD. The CDR3, as DNA: TGTGCCATCAGAGTCACCCGGGACAGTCAAGAGACCCAGTACTTC. Protein: CAIRVTRDSQETQYF.

This clone has only one observation. The rearrangement links TRBV4-1 to TRBJ1-2; D not resolved. V lost 0 bases and J 8 bases, leaving 16 bases between the germline ends. Germline CDR1 reads MGHRA; CDR2 reads YSYEKL. This CDR3 is 15 amino acids long. The CDR3 here is CASSQEHRSVWGYTF. The DNA for the CDR3 is TGCGCCAGCAGCCAAGAACATAGGAGCGTCTGGGGCTACACCTTC.

V gene TRBV13 combines with J gene TRBJ2-5; 8 nucleotides match TRBD1. With 5 bases clipped from V and 3 bases from J, the junction kept 2 bases outside the gene matches. In germline, CDR1 is PRHDT, CDR2 FYEKMQ (reference sequence). The CDR3 runs 13 residues. The CDR3 sequence is CASSPDREETQYF. The DNA for the CDR3 is TGTGCCAGCAGCCCGGACAGGGAAGAGACCCAGTACTTC. The full variable domain, with the rest looked up from reference TRBV13 and TRBJ2-5, is AAGVIQSPRHLIKEKRETATLKCYPIPRHDTVYWYQQGPGQDPQFLISFYEKMQSDKGSIPDRFSAQQFSDYHSELNMSSLELGDSALYFCASSPDREETQYFGPGTRLLVL.

This clone has just a few counts. The V call is TRBV6-5, the J call TRBJ1-2; TRBD1 is a possible D gene (5 bases). The CDR3 extends over 15 amino acids. Trimming removed 6 bases from V and 0 bases from J, with 14 bases in between. Germline CDR1 and CDR2: MNHEY and SVGAGI. The CDR3 is CASRLNRLSNYGYTF. DNA of the CDR3: TGTGCCAGCAGACTCAACAGGTTATCTAACTATGGCTACACCTTC.

V is TRBV4-2 and J is TRBJ2-3; TRBD2 might be the D (6 bases). The CDR3 spans 14 residues. Germline CDR1 LGHNA, CDR2 YNFKEQ. The V gene lost 0 bases and the J gene lost 5 bases, with 9 bases spanning the gap. This CDR3 is CASSQERGIDTQYF. CDR3 nucleotides: TGTGCCAGCAGCCAAGAACGGGGGATAGATACGCAGTATTTT.

This clone was counted a few times. The chain couples TRBV4-1 to TRBJ2-7; 7 positions match TRBD1. Per the germline V gene, CDR1 is MGHRA and CDR2 is YSYEKL. The J segment lost 2 bases and the V segment lost 3 bases, leaving 4 bases of the junction unmatched. This CDR3 is built from 14 residues. CDR3 in amino acids: CASSHRQGAYEQYF. The CDR3 DNA reads TGCGCCAGCAGCCATCGGCAGGGGGCCTACGAGCAGTACTTC.

The CDR3 sequence: CATSRERASYNEQFF. CDR3 in DNA: TGTGCCACCAGCAGAGAGCGGGCCTCCTACAATGAGCAGTTCTTC. The V gene is TRBV15, the J gene TRBJ2-1; possibly TRBD2 for D (5 bases). The CDR3 has 15 residues. V gave up 0 bases and J gave up 0 bases, with 6 bases separating them. The germline CDR1 and CDR2 sequences are LNHNV and YYDKDF (reference sequence).

V is TRBV10-3 and J is TRBJ1-1, with TRBD1 matching 9 bases. The germline CDR1 and CDR2 sequences are ENHRY and SYGVKD. This CDR3 spans 16 amino acids. Trimming cost V 5 bases and J 1 base; bases outside gene matches: 8. This chain's CDR3 is CAISPGQGIRNTEAFF. The CDR3 DNA reads TGTGCCATCAGTCCGGGACAGGGCATCCGGAACACTGAAGCTTTCTTT.

V usage is TRBV10-3 and J usage is TRBJ1-1; the D is unclear. The CDR3 loop spans 15 amino acids. CDR1 and CDR2 from the germline V gene are ENHRY and SYGVKD. The V gene lost 3 bases and the J gene lost 1 base, with 12 bases spanning the gap. DNA of the CDR3: TGTGCCATCAGTGAAGAGGGAATGGGGAACACTGAAGCTTTCTTT. It encodes CAISEEGMGNTEAFF.

The CDR3 nucleotides read TGTGCCAGCAGTTTACAACTGACAGAAAGAAATGAAAAACTGTTTTTT. It translates to CASSLQLTERNEKLFF. V and J are TRBV28 and TRBJ1-4; a possible D gene is TRBD1 (5 bases). Trimming cost V 2 bases and J 5 bases, with 15 bases left between them. Germline V gives CDR1 MDHEN, CDR2 SYDVKM. This CDR3 has 16 amino acids.

The rearrangement links TRBV5-1 to TRBJ1-6, with a weak D call TRBD1 (5 bases). Trimming took 5 bases from V and 7 from J, leaving 16 bases between them. CDR1 is SGHRS, CDR2 YFSETQ, per germline. There are 15 residues in the CDR3. In DNA, the CDR3 is TGCGCCAGCAGACCTGACAGTCTACTCAATTCACCCCTCCACTTT. It encodes CASRPDSLLNSPLHF.

This clone was seen only once. The V call is TRBV10-3, the J call TRBJ1-3; 7 nucleotides align to TRBD1. J gave up 0 bases and V 6 bases, and 2 bases lay outside the gene matches. Germline CDR1 ENHRY, CDR2 SYGVKD. The CDR3 is 14 residues long. CDR3 in DNA: TGTGCCATCAGGGGGACAGACTCTGGAAACACCATATATTTT. Its protein product is CAIRGTDSGNTIYF.

The chain couples TRBV28 to TRBJ2-2; no firm D call. Trimming removed 2 bases at V and 4 bases at J, with 11 bases between. The CDR3 consists of 15 residues. Germline values: CDR1 MDHEN, CDR2 SYDVKM. The CDR3 protein is CASSLDGGSTGELFF. In nucleotides, the CDR3 is TGTGCCAGCAGTTTAGACGGCGGTAGCACCGGGGAGCTGTTTTTT. The complete variable domain, with remaining parts taken from reference TRBV28 and TRBJ2-2, reads DVKVTQSSRYLVKRTGEKVFLECVQDMDHENMFWYRQDPGLGLRLIYFSYDVKMKEKGDIPEGYSVSREKKERFSLILESASTNQTSMYLCASSLDGGSTGELFFGEGSRLTVL.

This sequence joins TRBV4-2 and TRBJ2-2; D is uncertain. The CDR3 consists of 14 residues. V was clipped by 6 bases and J by 0 bases, with 8 bases between them. Germline CDR1 reads LGHNA; CDR2 reads YNFKEQ. Here the CDR3 reads CASSFGSNTGELFF. The CDR3 DNA follows: TGTGCCAGCAGTTTCGGGTCGAACACCGGGGAGCTGTTTTTT.

V usage is TRBV4-3 and J usage is TRBJ2-7, with 7 bases aligning to TRBD1. The germline CDR1 and CDR2 sequences are LGHNA and YSLEER. Losses at the gene ends were 1 base for V and 0 bases for J; bases not matched to a gene: 3. The CDR3 has 15 residues. The CDR3 DNA reads as TGCGCCAGCAGCCAAGGGAAGGGGGCCTCCTACGAGCAGTACTTC. This encodes CASSQGKGASYEQYF.

This chain uses TRBV14 with TRBJ1-1, with a possible D match to TRBD1 (5 bases). The CDR3 sequence is 14 residues long. V lost 2 bases to trimming and J lost 7 bases, with 14 bases between them. Germline values: CDR1 SGHDN, CDR2 FVKESK. CDR3 nucleotide sequence: TGTGCCAGCAGCCAACGACAGAGCCTCCGTGAAGCTTTCTTT. Its protein is CASSQRQSLREAFF.

The sample holds one count of this clone. V is TRBV6-6 and J is TRBJ1-1; D possibly corresponds to TRBD1 (6 bases). Trimming cost V 6 bases and J 0 bases, with 17 bases left between them. The CDR3 spans 16 residues. Per the germline V gene, CDR1 is MNHNY and CDR2 is SVGAGI (reference sequence). CDR3 DNA sequence: TGTGCCAGCAGCCACGGGGGGCTTGGGATGAACACTGAAGCTTTCTTT. This sequence encodes CASSHGGLGMNTEAFF.

This sequence joins TRBV10-3 and TRBJ2-7; D may be TRBD1 (6 bases). Germline CDR1 reads ENHRY; CDR2 reads SYGVKD. Trimming pared 6 bases from V and 6 bases from J, leaving 18 bases between. The CDR3 has 14 amino acids. CDR3 coding DNA: TGTGCCATCAGAAACAGGGAAGGGGCGGGCGAGCAGTACTTC. Translating it yields CAIRNREGAGEQYF.

This clone was observed at least ten times. The V gene is TRBV9, the J gene TRBJ2-7, with D possibly matching TRBD1 (6 bases). Germline V CDR1 and CDR2: SGDLS, YYNGEE. The CDR3 runs 18 residues. V was pared by 3 bases and J by 0 bases, with 22 bases between. The CDR3 loop is CASSGGTRLLESSYEQYF. CDR3 DNA: TGTGCCAGCAGCGGGGGGACACGGCTCCTTGAAAGCTCCTACGAGCAGTACTTC.

This sequence joins TRBV6-5 and TRBJ2-2; D unresolved. CDR1 and CDR2 from the germline V gene are MNHEY and SVGAGI. The CDR3 contains 15 residues. Trimming left V 2 bases short and J 3 bases short, with 10 bases between. The CDR3 sequence: CASSYLRPDTGELFF. The CDR3 nucleotides read TGTGCCAGCAGTTACCTCAGGCCCGACACCGGGGAGCTGTTTTTT.

The CDR3 bases are TGTGCCAGTAGTATCCAGGCCACAGATACGCAGTATTTT. It is translated as CASSIQATDTQYF. This rearrangement joins TRBV19 to TRBJ2-3; D is unclear. V lost 3 bases and J 2 bases, leaving 6 bases between the germline ends. This CDR3 has 13 amino acids. The germline gives CDR1 LNHDA, CDR2 SQIVND (reference sequence).

The genes are TRBV5-6 and TRBJ2-5; the D is unclear. The CDR3 length is 16 residues. V lost 4 bases to trimming and J lost 5 bases, with 21 bases between them. Germline CDR1 SGHDT, CDR2 YYEEEE. The CDR3 loop reads CASSPDRVIWRETQYF. The CDR3 DNA sequence: TGTGCCAGCAGCCCTGACCGGGTCATCTGGCGGGAGACCCAGTACTTC.

This clone was recorded once. The chain combines TRBV18 with TRBJ2-5; D remains unclear. The germline CDR1 and CDR2 sequences are KGHSH and LQKENI. V lost 2 bases to trimming and J lost 5 bases, with 3 bases between them. There are 11 residues in the CDR3. CDR3 loop: CASSPAETQYF. CDR3 bases: TGTGCCAGCTCACCAGCGGAGACCCAGTACTTC.

The rearrangement uses TRBV6-5 and TRBJ2-3, with TRBD2 matching 14 bases. V lost 4 bases, J lost 1 base, and 1 base stayed unmatched. This CDR3 spans 16 amino acids. The germline V gene has CDR1 MNHEY and CDR2 SVGAGI. The CDR3 region has the DNA TGTGCCAGCAGTTTGGGACTAGCGGGGGGCACAGATACGCAGTATTTT. Translation gives CASSLGLAGGTDTQYF.